What follows are 31 T cell receptor beta chains derived from one specimen sequenced in a study of T cell changes during pregnancy in multiple sclerosis. Assay used: immunoSEQ multiplex PCR; TCRdb lists only in-frame clones, some missing. The sample has some 34,000 clones, about 91% seen once. The source material was CD4+ T cells from peripheral blood mononuclear cells, sampled in the third trimester of pregnancy. The receptors here all came from a female donor in good health, enrolled as a control in a pregnancy study.

The rearrangement uses TRBV29-1 and TRBJ2-3; 10 nucleotides agree with TRBD2. J was trimmed by 5 bases and V by 3 bases; bases with no gene match: 14. The CDR3 has 17 amino acids. Germline CDR1 SQVTM, CDR2 ANQGSEA. CDR3 protein: CSVDGLRAGGLVDTQYF. In nucleotides, the CDR3 is TGCAGCGTTGATGGGTTGAGAGCGGGGGGGCTCGTAGATACGCAGTATTTT.

This chain joins TRBV14 and TRBJ1-4; possibly TRBD1 for D (6 bases). The CDR3 sequence is 17 residues long. Trimming took off 4 bases at V and 4 bases at J, with 19 bases between the two ends. From germline, CDR1 is SGHDN and CDR2 FVKESK. The CDR3 nucleotides read TGTGCCAGCAGCCTATTCGGGCAGGGGCGTCGTAATGAAAAACTGTTTTTT. This gives the protein CASSLFGQGRRNEKLFF.

V is TRBV30 and J is TRBJ1-5; D is perhaps TRBD1 (6 bases). Trimming cost V 3 bases and J 2 bases, with 14 bases left between them. CDR3 length: 15 residues. Per germline, CDR1 GTSNPN and CDR2 SVGIG (reference sequence). The CDR3 region is CAWRGGGLGNQPQHF. DNA for the CDR3: TGTGCCTGGAGGGGCGGGGGCTTAGGCAATCAGCCCCAGCATTTT. Full variable domain (outside the CDR3, taken from reference TRBV30 and TRBJ1-5): SQTIHQWPATLVQPVGSPLSLECTVEGTSNPNLYWYRQAAGRGLQLLFYSVGIGQISSEVPQNLSASRPQDRQFILSSKKLLLSDSGFYLCAWRGGGLGNQPQHFGDGTRLSIL.

The chain couples TRBV5-1 to TRBJ1-3; TRBD1 aligns across 8 bases. This CDR3 contains 15 residues. The germline gives CDR1 SGHRS, CDR2 YFSETQ. The V gene end was trimmed by 3 bases and the J gene end by 3 bases; junction bases not matched to a gene: 5. The DNA for the CDR3 is TGCGCCAGCAGCTCCGGGACAGGCTTTGGAAACACCATATATTTT. It specifies CASSSGTGFGNTIYF.

The chain links TRBV13 to TRBJ1-1, with 7 nucleotides matching TRBD1. J was trimmed by 4 bases and V by 4 bases; bases with no gene match: 9. This CDR3 has 15 amino acids. Per germline, CDR1 PRHDT and CDR2 FYEKMQ (reference sequence). In DNA form, the CDR3 reads TGTGCCAGCAGCTCCAGCAAGACAGGGACCACTGAAGCTTTCTTT. It codes for CASSSSKTGTTEAFF.

This chain joins TRBV18 and TRBJ1-2; 9 bases line up with TRBD1. Unmatched junction bases numbered 5, after V lost 1 base and J lost 5 bases. Per the germline V gene, CDR1 is KGHSH and CDR2 is LQKENI. There are 15 residues in the CDR3. The DNA of the CDR3 is TGTGCCAGCTCACCACTGGAGGGACAGGGATATGGCTACACCTTC. This gives the protein CASSPLEGQGYGYTF. Using reference TRBV18 and TRBJ1-2 for the parts outside the CDR3, the full variable domain is NAGVMQNPRHLVRRRGQEARLRCSPMKGHSHVYWYRQLPEEGLKFMVYLQKENIIDESGMPKERFSAEFPKEGPSILRIQQVVRGDSAAYFCASSPLEGQGYGYTFGSGTRLTVV.

The chain employs TRBV2 and TRBJ2-7; tentatively, D is TRBD1 (6 bases). CDR3 length equals 15 residues. Germline loops: CDR1 SNHLY, CDR2 FYNNEI. V was pared by 4 bases and J by 6 bases, with 19 bases between. The CDR3 DNA reads as TGTGCCAGCAGTGGAGGAGTGGTAGGGGGATCCGAGCAGTACTTC. Translation gives CASSGGVVGGSEQYF.

This chain links TRBV2 with TRBJ1-5; 7 bases are a match to TRBD1. Losses at the gene ends were 8 bases for V and 4 bases for J; bases not matched to a gene: 8. This CDR3 spans 14 amino acids. Germline CDR1 is SNHLY and CDR2 is FYNNEI. DNA of the CDR3: TGTGCCAGCTCTCGGGACAGAGTAAATCAGCCCCAGCATTTT. Translation: CASSRDRVNQPQHF.

The chain couples TRBV5-4 to TRBJ2-7; D is unresolved. CDR3 length: 12 amino acids. The germline V and J ends were trimmed by 4 bases and 2 bases, with 7 bases remaining between them. Germline CDR1 is SGHNT and CDR2 is YYREEE (reference sequence). The CDR3 nucleotides are TGTGCCAGCAGCCTCCTTACCTACGAGCAGTACTTC. This encodes CASSLLTYEQYF.

This rearrangement joins TRBV10-3 to TRBJ2-1; 8 nucleotides agree with TRBD1. The V gene's germline CDR1 is ENHRY and CDR2 SYGVKD. The V gene end was trimmed by 5 bases and the J gene end by 7 bases; junction bases not matched to a gene: 4. This CDR3 contains 13 residues. The CDR3, as DNA: TGTGCCATCAGTCGTGACAGGGGTAATGAGCAGTTCTTC. Translating gives CAISRDRGNEQFF.

The V call is TRBV30, the J call TRBJ2-7; D might be TRBD2 (7 bases). The CDR3 is 14 residues long. Germline CDR1 and CDR2: GTSNPN and SVGIG (reference sequence). Trimming pared 8 bases from V and 2 bases from J, leaving 19 bases between. The CDR3 DNA is TGTGCCCGGGGAGGGGGGGGCACCGCCTACGAGCAGTACTTC. Amino acids: CARGGGGTAYEQYF.

The chain couples TRBV9 to TRBJ2-1; 7 nucleotides agree with TRBD2. The CDR3 contains 15 residues. Germline trimming cut 2 bases from V and 0 bases from J; bases unmatched to any gene: 2. The germline V gene has CDR1 SGDLS and CDR2 YYNGEE. The CDR3 coding sequence is TGTGCCAGCAGCGTTCTAGCGGACTCCTACAATGAGCAGTTCTTC. This codes for CASSVLADSYNEQFF.

The chain has TRBV4-2 and TRBJ2-7, with D perhaps TRBD1 (6 bases). Trimming left V 0 bases short and J 2 bases short, with 26 bases between. Germline V CDR1 and CDR2: LGHNA, YNFKEQ. The CDR3 is 20 residues long. The CDR3 region has the DNA TGTGCCAGCAGCCAAGATTCCCGCCCCACATGGGGGCGCGATCCCTACGAGCAGTACTTC. Its translation: CASSQDSRPTWGRDPYEQYF.

The chain combines TRBV6-5 with TRBJ2-2; 7 bases match TRBD1. The V segment lost 5 bases and the J segment 5 bases; nucleotides outside the gene matches: 2. The CDR3 is 13 amino acids. Germline V lookup: CDR1 MNHEY, CDR2 SVGAGI. CDR3 nucleotide sequence: TGTGCCAGCAGTCGGACAGGTACCGGGGAGCTGTTTTTT. This encodes CASSRTGTGELFF.

This chain joins TRBV30 and TRBJ2-7; 8 positions match TRBD2. Germline CDR1 is GTSNPN and CDR2 is SVGIG (reference sequence). The junction had 3 bases not matched to a gene; V was cut back by 3 bases and J by 2 bases. The CDR3 spans 13 residues. The CDR3: CAWSGGVPYEQYF. The CDR3 nucleotides read TGTGCCTGGAGCGGGGGGGTCCCCTACGAGCAGTACTTC.

The chain recombines TRBV7-2 with TRBJ1-5; 9 positions match TRBD1. The ends lost 5 bases at V and 2 bases at J; junction bases unmatched: 4. Germline CDR1 and CDR2: SGHTA and FQGNSA. CDR3 size: 15 residues. CDR3 sequence (DNA): TGTGCCAGCAGCGCCAGGACAGGGGGCAATCAGCCCCAGCATTTT. Translation: CASSARTGGNQPQHF.

This chain links TRBV5-3 with TRBJ2-6; D is possibly TRBD2 (5 bases). Being an ORF, TRBV5-3 has a function that is uncertain. V was cut by 2 bases and J by 0 bases, with 12 bases left in between. This CDR3 is 17 amino acids long. CDR3 nucleotides: TGTGCCAGAAGCTTTACGACTAAGAACTCTGGGGCCAACGTCCTGACTTTC. Its translation: CARSFTTKNSGANVLTF.

V gene TRBV11-2 combines with J gene TRBJ2-5, with TRBD1 as a possible D gene (6 bases). This CDR3 contains 14 residues. The V and J ends lost 1 base and 5 bases respectively, with 11 bases between them. The V gene's germline CDR1 is SGHAT and CDR2 FQNNGV. The CDR3 nucleotides are TGTGCCAGCAGCTTAGGATGGGACAAGGAGACCCAGTACTTC. Translated: CASSLGWDKETQYF.

As to this clone: Relative to the germline gene, one junction end is altered; a read error may explain this. The V and J genes are TRBV30 and TRBJ2-5, with 8 nucleotides matching TRBD1. Germline V gives CDR1 GTSNPN, CDR2 SVGIG (reference sequence). The CDR3 consists of 9 residues. The CDR3 nucleotides are TGTGCCTGGACGGGGACAGGTAACTTC. It translates to CAWTGTGNF.

V is TRBV5-1 and J is TRBJ2-7; 9 nucleotides line up with TRBD1. Per the germline V gene, CDR1 is SGHRS and CDR2 is YFSETQ. V shed 0 bases and J 3 bases; nucleotides not matched to a gene: 10. CDR3 length: 17 amino acids. CDR3 protein: CASSLGTQTGGNYEQYF. The DNA of the CDR3 is TGCGCCAGCAGCTTGGGGACACAAACAGGGGGCAACTACGAGCAGTACTTC. Complete variable domain (other parts from reference TRBV5-1 and TRBJ2-7): KAGVTQTPRYLIKTRGQQVTLSCSPISGHRSVSWYQQTPGQGLQFLFEYFSETQRNKGNFPGRFSGRQFSNSRSEMNVSTLELGDSALYLCASSLGTQTGGNYEQYFGPGTRLTVT.

This chain links TRBV11-1 with TRBJ2-5; D uncertain. CDR3 size: 14 residues. The germline V gene encodes CDR1 SGHAT and CDR2 FQDESV (reference sequence). Deletions cut 4 bases from V and 5 bases from J, with 14 bases between. CDR3 amino acids: CASSSRRVRETQYF. In nucleotides, the CDR3 is TGTGCCAGCAGCTCCCGACGGGTCCGGGAGACCCAGTACTTC.

In its sample, this clone was seen once. The chain carries TRBV27 and TRBJ1-4; D is undetermined. Deletions cut 5 bases from V and 7 bases from J, with 11 bases between. Germline V gives CDR1 MNHEY, CDR2 SMNVEV (reference sequence). The CDR3 consists of 13 residues. CDR3 residues: CASSPRVGEKLFF. CDR3 in DNA: TGTGCCAGCAGTCCCCGGGTCGGTGAAAAACTGTTTTTT.

This rearrangement joins TRBV4-3 to TRBJ1-5; no reliable D call. Trimming stripped 4 bases from V and 1 base from J, with 14 bases between. Germline V CDR1 and CDR2: LGHNA, YSLEER. CDR3 length: 16 amino acids. The CDR3 DNA sequence: TGCGCCAGCAGCCGCAGCGCCGGGGTGAGCAATCAGCCCCAGCATTTT. Amino acid sequence: CASSRSAGVSNQPQHF.

The chain is built from TRBV29-1 and TRBJ1-1; 8 bases map to TRBD1. Per germline, CDR1 SQVTM and CDR2 ANQGSEA. Germline trimming cut 5 bases from V and 5 bases from J; bases unmatched to any gene: 16. This CDR3 has 16 residues. CDR3 sequence reads: CSVKEQGGPRGTEAFF. The CDR3, as DNA: TGCAGCGTTAAGGAACAGGGGGGACCTCGGGGTACTGAAGCTTTCTTT.

The chain couples TRBV7-3 to TRBJ1-2; 9 positions agree with TRBD1. Germline trimming cut 2 bases from V and 4 bases from J; bases unmatched to any gene: 5. CDR1 and CDR2 from the germline V gene are SGHTA and FQGTGA. The CDR3 covers 15 residues. The CDR3 DNA sequence: TGTGCCAGCAGCTTAGGGGACAGGGACAGCTATGGCTACACCTTC. Amino acids: CASSLGDRDSYGYTF.

V and J are TRBV28 and TRBJ1-2; D gene unclear. The CDR3 length is 15 residues. Trimming pared 6 bases from V and 6 bases from J, leaving 20 bases between. Germline V gene data show CDR1 as MDHEN and CDR2 as SYDVKM. CDR3 in DNA: TGTGCCAGCAGCCAGCCCCTAGGCGGATCTGATGGCTACACCTTC. Translation: CASSQPLGGSDGYTF.

This chain connects TRBV7-2 to TRBJ2-7; 9 positions agree with TRBD1. The germline V gene encodes CDR1 SGHTA and CDR2 FQGNSA. J gave up 3 bases and V 4 bases, and 13 bases lay outside the gene matches. The CDR3 is 17 amino acids. The CDR3 spells CASSSDRGPSSIYEQYF. CDR3 sequence (DNA): TGTGCCAGCAGCTCGGACAGGGGACCTTCCTCGATCTACGAGCAGTACTTC. The full variable domain, rest sourced from reference TRBV7-2 and TRBJ2-7, is GAGVSQSPSNKVTEKGKDVELRCDPISGHTALYWYRQSLGQGLEFLIYFQGNSAPDKSGLPSDRFSAERTGGSVSTLTIQRTQQEDSAVYLCASSSDRGPSSIYEQYFGPGTRLTVT.

The V call is TRBV5-1, the J call TRBJ2-6; 7 bases match TRBD2. This CDR3 spans 17 amino acids. Germline values: CDR1 SGHRS, CDR2 YFSETQ. V shed 7 bases and J 0 bases; nucleotides not matched to a gene: 10. The CDR3 nucleotides read TGCGCCAGCTCGACGGGGGGAAGCAGCTCTGGGGCCAACGTCCTGACTTTC. Translation gives CASSTGGSSSGANVLTF.

The J gene is TRBJ1-2, the V gene TRBV29-1; D is perhaps TRBD1 (6 bases). Per germline, CDR1 SQVTM and CDR2 ANQGSEA. The CDR3 sequence is 13 residues long. V was cut by 6 bases and J by 8 bases, with 19 bases left in between. As DNA, the CDR3 is TGCAGCGTACCCCGCACATCACAGGGCGGCTACACCTTC. This translates into CSVPRTSQGGYTF.

This chain uses TRBV5-6 with TRBJ2-2; 7 nucleotides agree with TRBD1. The CDR3 has 17 amino acids. Trimming removed 1 base from V and 3 bases from J; junction bases left unmatched: 9. Germline V gives CDR1 SGHDT, CDR2 YYEEEE. CDR3 residues: CASSLLGTEEYTGELFF. In DNA, the CDR3 is TGTGCCAGCAGCTTGCTCGGGACAGAAGAATACACCGGGGAGCTGTTTTTT.

The V call is TRBV5-1, the J call TRBJ2-3, with TRBD1 identical over 7 bases. The CDR3 is 16 amino acids. CDR1 SGHRS and CDR2 YFSETQ come from the germline V gene. J gave up 1 base and V 4 bases, and 9 bases lay outside the gene matches. CDR3 nucleotide sequence: TGCGCCAGCAGCCGACAGGGTAGCATCGGCACAGATACGCAGTATTTT. This translates into CASSRQGSIGTDTQYF.